This is a list of T cell receptor beta chains from one sample in a study of radiotherapy plus CTLA-4 blockade in lung cancer. Generated by immunoSEQ multiplex PCR, the TCRdb table keeps only in-frame clones and is missing some. This table holds over 100,000 clones, more than 65% found once. This sample comprised peripheral blood, obtained from a patient treated with radiotherapy plus ipilimumab. The receptors stem from a human donor with non-small cell lung cancer that progressed on radiotherapy plus ipilimumab. Some clones in this sample may be carry-over from other donors' samples. Each CDR3 is given with its conserved first and last residue. A D gene is named only where the DNA matches it firmly. Some rows mark clone size as missing; the rest say once, few, many or name a class of expanded clone.

clone_size,d_call,j_call,v_call,cdr3_nt,cdr3_aa
-,TRBD1,TRBJ2-5,TRBV4-3,TGCGCCAGCAGCCTCTGGACAGGGGGTAGGGAGACCCAGTACTTC,CASSLWTGGRETQYF
-,-,TRBJ2-1,TRBV6-4,TGTGCCAGCGCCAGGGGTAGCTCCTACAATGAGCAGTTCTTC,CASARGSSYNEQFF
once,-,TRBJ2-5,TRBV14,TGTGCCAGCAGCCAAGAGTGGCAGGGCGGAGAAGAGACCCAGTACTTC,CASSQEWQGGEETQYF
-,-,TRBJ2-5,TRBV6-1,TGTGCCAGCAGTGAGGGACCTTACGGGTCGGAGACCCAGTACTTC,CASSEGPYGSETQYF
-,-,TRBJ1-1,TRBV25-1,TGTGCCAGCAGCTCACGGACGGTCCAGAACACTGAAGCTTTCTTT,CASSSRTVQNTEAFF
-,-,TRBJ1-1,TRBV2,TGTGCCAGCAGTGAACTGACCACTGAAGCTTTCTTT,CASSELTTEAFF
-,-,TRBJ2-2,TRBV4-2,TGTGCCAGCAGCCAAGTTACAGGGGATTGGGGGGCCGGGGAGCTGTTTTTT,CASSQVTGDWGAGELFF
-,-,TRBJ1-5,TRBV28,TGTGCCAGCAGTTTGAGTTATAGCAATCAGCCCCAGCATTTT,CASSLSYSNQPQHF
-,-,TRBJ1-4,TRBV5-6,TGTGCCAGCAGCTTGGGAGCAGGGAGAAAACTGTTTTTT,CASSLGAGRKLFF
-,-,TRBJ2-2,TRBV5-1,TGCGCCAGCAGCTTAGATAACACCGGGGAGCTGTTTTTT,CASSLDNTGELFF
once,-,TRBJ1-2,TRBV7-2,TGTGCCAGCAGCGCCTTAGGGGGGGCAGGAGGCTACACCTTC,CASSALGGAGGYTF
-,TRBD2,TRBJ2-2,TRBV9,TGTGCCAGCAGCCCCCTCCCCAGGACTAGCGGGGGGCGTAACACCGGGGAGCTGTTTTTT,CASSPLPRTSGGRNTGELFF
-,-,TRBJ1-6,TRBV10-3,TGTGCCATCAGCCCTGACAGGTATAATTCACCCCTCCACTTT,CAISPDRYNSPLHF
-,TRBD2,TRBJ2-1,TRBV6-4,TGTGCCAGCAGTGAACTAGCGGGGGGGTTCAATGAGCAGTTCTTC,CASSELAGGFNEQFF
-,-,TRBJ1-3,TRBV12-5,TGTGCTAGTGGTTTCGCAGTGAGTGGAAACACCATATATTTT,CASGFAVSGNTIYF
-,TRBD1,TRBJ1-2,TRBV11-1,TGTGCCAGCAGCCGGGACAGCTATGGCTACACCTTC,CASSRDSYGYTF
-,-,TRBJ1-1,TRBV18,TGTGCCAGCTCACCGACAGGAGTTAAGAACACTGAAGCTTTCTTT,CASSPTGVKNTEAFF
-,TRBD1,TRBJ1-2,TRBV5-1,TGCGCCAGCAGCGAAAACAGGGGGCAGGATGGCTACACCTTC,CASSENRGQDGYTF
-,TRBD1,TRBJ2-1,TRBV5-1,TGCGCCAGCAGCTCAACAGGGGTTGTGAACAATGAGCAGTTCTTC,CASSSTGVVNNEQFF
once,-,TRBJ2-5,TRBV2,TGTGCCAGCAGTGAAATTGGCTTAAGCGGCGGTGAGACCCAGTACTTC,CASSEIGLSGGETQYF
-,-,TRBJ2-3,TRBV15,TGTGCCACCAGCAAGAGCTTTGACAGAAGCACAGATACGCAGTATTTT,CATSKSFDRSTDTQYF
-,TRBD1,TRBJ1-2,TRBV4-3,TGCGCCAGCAGCCAAGAAAGGACAGGGGAGGGAGGCTACACCTTC,CASSQERTGEGGYTF
-,TRBD1,TRBJ1-2,TRBV10-3,TGTGCCATCAGCTCGACAGGGGAGGGCTACACCTTC,CAISSTGEGYTF
-,-,TRBJ1-5,TRBV7-8,TGTGCCAGCAGCTTCCTAGTACAGGTTAGCAATCAGCCCCAGCATTTT,CASSFLVQVSNQPQHF
-,-,TRBJ1-5,TRBV28,TGTGCCAGCAGTTTATACGGGGGTCAGCCCCAGCATTTT,CASSLYGGQPQHF
-,-,TRBJ2-5,TRBV7-8,TGTGCCAGCAGCTTAAGTCCGAGTGAGACCCAGTACTTC,CASSLSPSETQYF
-,-,TRBJ2-5,TRBV9,TGTGCCAGCAGCAACGGAGTTAGCGGCCAAGAGACCCAGTACTTC,CASSNGVSGQETQYF
-,-,TRBJ1-2,TRBV9,TGTGCCAGCAGCGTAGACAGCCTGCCTTCATATGGCTACACCTTC,CASSVDSLPSYGYTF
-,-,TRBJ2-7,TRBV13,TGTGCCAGCAGAAACACCCCTTACGAGCAGTACTTC,CASRNTPYEQYF
-,TRBD1,TRBJ1-4,TRBV19,TGTGCCACCCGGGACAGGGGCGGCTTTCGGGAAAAACTGTTTTTT,CATRDRGGFREKLFF
-,-,TRBJ2-1,TRBV5-1,TGCGCCAGCAGAGTCGGACACAATGAGCAGTTCTTC,CASRVGHNEQFF
few,-,TRBJ2-7,TRBV7-9,TGTGCCAGCAGGCGGGTGGCAGACTCCTACGAGCAGTACTTC,CASRRVADSYEQYF
-,-,TRBJ1-4,TRBV25-1,TGTGCCAGCAGGGGGCCGGCTAATGAAAAACTGTTTTTT,CASRGPANEKLFF
-,-,TRBJ2-5,TRBV2,TGTGCCAGCAGTGTGGAGCCGGAGACCCAGTACTTC,CASSVEPETQYF
few,TRBD1,TRBJ1-4,TRBV28,TGTGCCAGCAGTCCGACGACAGGGAGGTTAAGTGAAAAACTGTTTTTT,CASSPTTGRLSEKLFF
-,-,TRBJ1-1,TRBV9,TGTGCCAGCAGCCCCCAGATCGGGGGGGCGGACACTGAAGCTTTCTTT,CASSPQIGGADTEAFF
once,-,TRBJ2-1,TRBV4-1,TGCGCCAGCAGCCAAGGTAGGAGGAGCTCCTACAATGAGCAGTTCTTC,CASSQGRRSSYNEQFF
-,TRBD2,TRBJ2-3,TRBV6-4,TGTGCCAGCAGTCAAACCGGGACTAGCATAGATACGCAGTATTTT,CASSQTGTSIDTQYF
-,TRBD1,TRBJ1-1,TRBV7-6,TGTGCCAGCAGCCCCCGACAGGGGACGTCTGAAGCTTTCTTT,CASSPRQGTSEAFF
-,-,TRBJ1-6,TRBV4-3,TGCGCCAGCAGCCAAGATTTCCCGACGGCCCGGCCCCTCCACTTT,CASSQDFPTARPLHF
-,-,TRBJ2-1,TRBV6-1,TGTGCCACCATAAGCAATGAGCAGTTCTTC,CATISNEQFF
-,TRBD1,TRBJ1-3,TRBV4-3,TGCGCCAGCAGCCGCCGGGACAGCGGAAACACCATATATTTT,CASSRRDSGNTIYF